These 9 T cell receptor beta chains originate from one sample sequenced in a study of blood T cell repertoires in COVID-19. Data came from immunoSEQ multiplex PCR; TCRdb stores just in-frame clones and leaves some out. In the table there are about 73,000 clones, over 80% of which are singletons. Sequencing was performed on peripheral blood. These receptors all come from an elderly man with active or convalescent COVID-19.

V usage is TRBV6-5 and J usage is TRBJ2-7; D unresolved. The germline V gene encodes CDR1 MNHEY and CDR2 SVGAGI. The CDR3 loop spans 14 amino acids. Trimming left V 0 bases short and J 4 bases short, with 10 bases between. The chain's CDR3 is CASSYSVSVYEQYF. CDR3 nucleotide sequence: TGTGCCAGCAGTTACTCTGTCAGTGTGTACGAGCAGTACTTC.

Here the CDR3 reads CASSRTSGRKVDTQYF. The CDR3 nucleotides are TGCGCCAGCAGCCGGACTAGCGGGAGGAAGGTGGATACGCAGTATTTT. V and J are TRBV5-1 and TRBJ2-3; 14 bases line up with TRBD2. This CDR3 has 16 residues. V lost 4 bases, J lost 6 bases, and 7 bases stayed unmatched. Germline-derived CDR1 and CDR2 are SGHRS and YFSETQ.

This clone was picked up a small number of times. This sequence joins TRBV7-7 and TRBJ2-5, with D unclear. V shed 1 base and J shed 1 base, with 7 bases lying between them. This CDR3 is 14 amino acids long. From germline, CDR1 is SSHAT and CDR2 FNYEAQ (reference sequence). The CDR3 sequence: CASSLGRSQETQYF. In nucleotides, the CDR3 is TGTGCCAGCAGCTTAGGGCGGAGCCAAGAGACCCAGTACTTC.

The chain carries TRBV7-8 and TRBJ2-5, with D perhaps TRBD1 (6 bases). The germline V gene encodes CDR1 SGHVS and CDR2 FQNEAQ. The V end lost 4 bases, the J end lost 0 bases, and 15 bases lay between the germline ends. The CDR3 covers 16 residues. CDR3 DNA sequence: TGTGCCAGCAGCTCCCACCGGGACAACTACCAAGAGACCCAGTACTTC. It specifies CASSSHRDNYQETQYF.

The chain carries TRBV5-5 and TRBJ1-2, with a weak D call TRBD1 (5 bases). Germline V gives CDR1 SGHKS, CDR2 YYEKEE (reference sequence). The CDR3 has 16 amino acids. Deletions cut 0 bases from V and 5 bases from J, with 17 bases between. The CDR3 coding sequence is TGTGCCAGCAGCTTGGTTACAGGATCGTCTAGGTATGGCTACACCTTC. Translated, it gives CASSLVTGSSRYGYTF. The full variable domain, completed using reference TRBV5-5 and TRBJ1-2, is DAGVTQSPTHLIKTRGQQVTLRCSPISGHKSVSWYQQVLGQGPQFIFQYYEKEERGRGNFPDRFSARQFPNYSSELNVNALLLGDSALYLCASSLVTGSSRYGYTFGSGTRLTVV.

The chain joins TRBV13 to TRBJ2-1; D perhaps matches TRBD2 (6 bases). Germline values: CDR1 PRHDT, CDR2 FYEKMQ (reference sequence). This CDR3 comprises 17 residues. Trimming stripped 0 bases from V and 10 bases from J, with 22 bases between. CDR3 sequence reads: CASSLGTGGPGPPEQFF. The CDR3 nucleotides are TGTGCCAGCAGCTTAGGGACCGGGGGACCTGGTCCCCCCGAGCAGTTCTTC.

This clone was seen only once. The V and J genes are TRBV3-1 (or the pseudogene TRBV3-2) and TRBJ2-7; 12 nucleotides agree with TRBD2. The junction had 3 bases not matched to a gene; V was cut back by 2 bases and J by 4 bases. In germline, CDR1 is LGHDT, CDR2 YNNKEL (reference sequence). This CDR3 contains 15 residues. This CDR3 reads CASSQRTSGGYEQYF. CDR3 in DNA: TGTGCCAGCAGCCAACGAACTAGCGGGGGGTACGAGCAGTACTTC.

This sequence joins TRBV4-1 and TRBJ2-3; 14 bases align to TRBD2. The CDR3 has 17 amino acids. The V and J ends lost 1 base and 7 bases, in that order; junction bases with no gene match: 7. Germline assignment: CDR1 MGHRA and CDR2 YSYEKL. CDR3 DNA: TGCGCCAGCAGCCAAGTCCGACTAGCGGGAGGGTCTAATACGCAGTATTTT. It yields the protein CASSQVRLAGGSNTQYF.

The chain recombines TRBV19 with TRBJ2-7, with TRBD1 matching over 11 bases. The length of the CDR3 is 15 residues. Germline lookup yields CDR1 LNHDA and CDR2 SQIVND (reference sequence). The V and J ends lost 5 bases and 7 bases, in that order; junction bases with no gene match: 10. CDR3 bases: TGTGCCAGTAGTGGCCTCGGACAGGGGGCGCGGGAGCAGTACTTC. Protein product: CASSGLGQGAREQYF.